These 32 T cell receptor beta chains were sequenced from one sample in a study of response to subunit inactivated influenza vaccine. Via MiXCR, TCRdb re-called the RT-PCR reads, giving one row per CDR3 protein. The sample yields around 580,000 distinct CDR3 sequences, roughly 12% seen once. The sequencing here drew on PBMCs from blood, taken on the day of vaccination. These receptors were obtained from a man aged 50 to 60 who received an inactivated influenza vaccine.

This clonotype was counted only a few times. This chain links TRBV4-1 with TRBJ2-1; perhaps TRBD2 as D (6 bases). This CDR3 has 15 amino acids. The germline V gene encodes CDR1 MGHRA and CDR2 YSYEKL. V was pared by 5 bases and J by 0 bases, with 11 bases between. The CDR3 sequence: CASSWTTSSYNEQFF. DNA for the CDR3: TGCGCCAGCAGCTGGACTACCAGCTCCTACAATGAGCAGTTCTTC.

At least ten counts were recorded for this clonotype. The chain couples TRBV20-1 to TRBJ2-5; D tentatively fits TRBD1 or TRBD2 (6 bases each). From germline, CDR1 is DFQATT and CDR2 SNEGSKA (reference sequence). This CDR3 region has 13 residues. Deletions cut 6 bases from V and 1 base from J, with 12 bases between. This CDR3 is CSANGGLQETQYF. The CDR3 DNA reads TGCAGTGCCAATGGGGGGCTCCAAGAGACCCAGTACTTC.

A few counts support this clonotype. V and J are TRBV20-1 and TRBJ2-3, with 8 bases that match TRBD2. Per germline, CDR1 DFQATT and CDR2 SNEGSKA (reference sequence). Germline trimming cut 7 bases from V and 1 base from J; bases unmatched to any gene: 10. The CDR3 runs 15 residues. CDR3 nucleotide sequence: TGCAGTGGCGTAGATCCGACTAGCGGCACAGATACGCAGTATTTT. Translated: CSGVDPTSGTDTQYF.

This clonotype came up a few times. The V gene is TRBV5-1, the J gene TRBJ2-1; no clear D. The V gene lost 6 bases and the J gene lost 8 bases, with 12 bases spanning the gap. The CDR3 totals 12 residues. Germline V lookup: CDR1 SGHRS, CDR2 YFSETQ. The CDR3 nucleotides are TGCGCCAGCAAGGCAGGCCCCCATGAGCAGTTCTTC. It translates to CASKAGPHEQFF.

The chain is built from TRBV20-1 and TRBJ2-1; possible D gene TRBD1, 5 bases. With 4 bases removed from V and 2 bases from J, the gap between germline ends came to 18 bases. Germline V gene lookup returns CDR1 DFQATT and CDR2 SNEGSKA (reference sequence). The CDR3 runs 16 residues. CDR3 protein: CSAIRDSPETYNEQFF. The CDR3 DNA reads TGCAGTGCTATCCGCGACAGCCCGGAGACCTACAATGAGCAGTTCTTC.

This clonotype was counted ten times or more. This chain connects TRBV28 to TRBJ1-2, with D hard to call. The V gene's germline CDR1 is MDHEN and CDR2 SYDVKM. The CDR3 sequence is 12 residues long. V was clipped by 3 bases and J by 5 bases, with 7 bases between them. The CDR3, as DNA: TGTGCCAGCAGTTTCTTAGGTTATGGCTACACCTTC. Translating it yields CASSFLGYGYTF.

The CDR3 DNA is TGTGCCAGCAGGGACGACAGACCTGAAAAACTGTTTTTT. Encoded protein: CASRDDRPEKLFF. The J gene is TRBJ1-4, the V gene TRBV2, with D tentatively TRBD1 (5 bases). The CDR3 sequence is 13 residues long. V was cut by 6 bases and J by 7 bases, with 12 bases left in between. CDR1 is SNHLY, CDR2 FYNNEI, per germline.

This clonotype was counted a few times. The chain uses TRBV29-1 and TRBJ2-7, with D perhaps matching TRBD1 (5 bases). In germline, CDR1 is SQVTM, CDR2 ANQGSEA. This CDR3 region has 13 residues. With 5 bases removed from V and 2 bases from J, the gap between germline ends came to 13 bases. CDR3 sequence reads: CSVQGRLTYEQYF. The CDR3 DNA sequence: TGCAGCGTTCAGGGCAGGCTGACCTACGAGCAGTACTTC.

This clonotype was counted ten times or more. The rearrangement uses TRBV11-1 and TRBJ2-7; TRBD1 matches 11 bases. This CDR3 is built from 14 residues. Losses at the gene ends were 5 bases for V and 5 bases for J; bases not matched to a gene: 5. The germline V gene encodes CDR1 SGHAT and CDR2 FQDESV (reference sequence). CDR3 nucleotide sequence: TGTGCCAGCAGCGTGGACAGGGGGCTCCACGAGCAGTACTTC. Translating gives CASSVDRGLHEQYF.

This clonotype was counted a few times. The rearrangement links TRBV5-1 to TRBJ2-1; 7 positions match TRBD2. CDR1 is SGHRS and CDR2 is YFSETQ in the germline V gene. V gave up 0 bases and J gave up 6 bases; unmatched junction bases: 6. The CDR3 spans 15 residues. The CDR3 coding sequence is TGCGCCAGCAGCTTGGAGGCTAGCGGCCTCAATGAGCAGTTCTTC. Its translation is CASSLEASGLNEQFF. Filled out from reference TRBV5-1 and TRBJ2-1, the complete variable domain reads KAGVTQTPRYLIKTRGQQVTLSCSPISGHRSVSWYQQTPGQGLQFLFEYFSETQRNKGNFPGRFSGRQFSNSRSEMNVSTLELGDSALYLCASSLEASGLNEQFFGPGTRLTVL.

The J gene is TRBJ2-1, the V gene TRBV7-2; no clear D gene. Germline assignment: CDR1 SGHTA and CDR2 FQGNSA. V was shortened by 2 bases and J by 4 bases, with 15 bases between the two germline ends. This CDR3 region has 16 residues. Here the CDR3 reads CASSLIGQAYYNEQFF. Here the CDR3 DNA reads TGTGCCAGCAGCTTAATAGGGCAAGCCTATTACAATGAGCAGTTCTTC.

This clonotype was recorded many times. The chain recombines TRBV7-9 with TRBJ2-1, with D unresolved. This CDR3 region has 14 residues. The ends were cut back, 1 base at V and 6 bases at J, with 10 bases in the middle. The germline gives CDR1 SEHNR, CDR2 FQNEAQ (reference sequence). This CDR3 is CASSLGPSSNEQFF. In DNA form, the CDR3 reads TGTGCCAGCAGCTTAGGTCCTTCCAGCAATGAGCAGTTCTTC.

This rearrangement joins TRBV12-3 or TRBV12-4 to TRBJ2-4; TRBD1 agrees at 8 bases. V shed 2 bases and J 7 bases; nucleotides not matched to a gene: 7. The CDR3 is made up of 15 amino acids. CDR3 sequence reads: CASSLLGRGQNIQYF. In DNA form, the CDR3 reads TGTGCCAGCAGTTTACTGGGCAGGGGGCAGAACATTCAGTACTTC.

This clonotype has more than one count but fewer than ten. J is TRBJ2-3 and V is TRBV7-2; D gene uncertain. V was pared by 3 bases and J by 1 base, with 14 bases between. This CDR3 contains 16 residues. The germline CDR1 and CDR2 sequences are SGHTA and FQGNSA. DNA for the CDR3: TGTGCCAGCAGCTTTGGTTGGTCTCCACGCACAGATACGCAGTATTTT. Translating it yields CASSFGWSPRTDTQYF. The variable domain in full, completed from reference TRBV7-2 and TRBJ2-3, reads GAGVSQSPSNKVTEKGKDVELRCDPISGHTALYWYRQSLGQGLEFLIYFQGNSAPDKSGLPSDRFSAERTGGSVSTLTIQRTQQEDSAVYLCASSFGWSPRTDTQYFGPGTRLTVL.

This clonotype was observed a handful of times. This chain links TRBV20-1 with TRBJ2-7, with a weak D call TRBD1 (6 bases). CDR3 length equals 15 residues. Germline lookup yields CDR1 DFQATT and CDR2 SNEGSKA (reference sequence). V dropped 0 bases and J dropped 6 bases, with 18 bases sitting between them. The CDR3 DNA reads TGCAGTGCTAGAGATGGGGGCCAACCCTTCTTCGAGCAGTACTTC. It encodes CSARDGGQPFFEQYF.

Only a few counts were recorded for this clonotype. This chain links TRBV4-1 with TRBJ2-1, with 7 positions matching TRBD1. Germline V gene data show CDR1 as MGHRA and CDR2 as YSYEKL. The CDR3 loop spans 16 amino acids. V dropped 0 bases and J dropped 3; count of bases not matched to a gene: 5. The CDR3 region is CASSQEVTGYYNEQFF. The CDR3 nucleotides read TGCGCCAGCAGCCAAGAGGTGACAGGGTACTACAATGAGCAGTTCTTC.

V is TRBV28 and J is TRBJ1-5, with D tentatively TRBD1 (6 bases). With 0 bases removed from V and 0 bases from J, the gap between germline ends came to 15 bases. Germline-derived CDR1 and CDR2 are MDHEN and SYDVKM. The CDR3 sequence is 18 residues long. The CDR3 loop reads CASSLWGGRVHSNQPQHF. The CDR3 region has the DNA TGTGCCAGCAGTTTATGGGGGGGCAGGGTCCATAGCAATCAGCCCCAGCATTTT.

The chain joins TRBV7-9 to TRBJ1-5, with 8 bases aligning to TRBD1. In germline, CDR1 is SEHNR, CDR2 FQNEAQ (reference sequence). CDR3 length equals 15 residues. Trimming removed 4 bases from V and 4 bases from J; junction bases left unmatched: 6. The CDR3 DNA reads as TGTGCCAGCAGCTCCGACAGGGGCGAGAATCAGCCCCAGCATTTT. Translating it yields CASSSDRGENQPQHF. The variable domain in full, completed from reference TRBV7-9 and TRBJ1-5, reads DTGVSQNPRHKITKRGQNVTFRCDPISEHNRLYWYRQTLGQGPEFLTYFQNEAQLEKSRLLSDRFSAERPKGSFSTLEIQRTEQGDSAMYLCASSSDRGENQPQHFGDGTRLSIL.

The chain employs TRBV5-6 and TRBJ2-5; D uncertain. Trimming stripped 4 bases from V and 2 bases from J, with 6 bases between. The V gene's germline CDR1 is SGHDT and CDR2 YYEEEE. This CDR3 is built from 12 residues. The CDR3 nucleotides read TGTGCCAGCAGCCGTTCTCAAGAGACCCAGTACTTC. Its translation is CASSRSQETQYF.

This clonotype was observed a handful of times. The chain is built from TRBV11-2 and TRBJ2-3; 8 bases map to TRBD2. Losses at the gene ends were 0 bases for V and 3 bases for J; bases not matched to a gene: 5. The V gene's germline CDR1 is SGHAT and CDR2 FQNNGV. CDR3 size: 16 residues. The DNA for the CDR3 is TGTGCCAGCAGCTTAGATATTGCTAGCGGGACAGATACGCAGTATTTT. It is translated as CASSLDIASGTDTQYF.

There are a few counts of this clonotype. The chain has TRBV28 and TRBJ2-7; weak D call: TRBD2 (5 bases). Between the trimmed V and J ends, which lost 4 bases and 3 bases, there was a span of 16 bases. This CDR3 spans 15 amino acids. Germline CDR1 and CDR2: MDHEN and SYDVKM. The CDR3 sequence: CASSSSSLVSYEQYF. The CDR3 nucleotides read TGTGCCAGCAGTTCCTCCTCACTAGTAAGCTACGAGCAGTACTTC.

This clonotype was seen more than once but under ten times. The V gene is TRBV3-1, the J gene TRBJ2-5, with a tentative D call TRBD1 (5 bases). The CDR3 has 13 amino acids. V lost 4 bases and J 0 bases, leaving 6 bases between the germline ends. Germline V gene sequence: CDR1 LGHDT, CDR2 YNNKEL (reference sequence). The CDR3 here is CASSRQNQETQYF. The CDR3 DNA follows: TGTGCCAGCAGCCGACAGAACCAAGAGACCCAGTACTTC.

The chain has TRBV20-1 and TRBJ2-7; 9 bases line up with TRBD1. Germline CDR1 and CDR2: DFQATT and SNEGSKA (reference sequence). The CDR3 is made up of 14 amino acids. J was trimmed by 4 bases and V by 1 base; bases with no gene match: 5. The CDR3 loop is CSARVQGAAYEQYF. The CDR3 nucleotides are TGCAGTGCTAGAGTACAGGGGGCGGCGTACGAGCAGTACTTC.

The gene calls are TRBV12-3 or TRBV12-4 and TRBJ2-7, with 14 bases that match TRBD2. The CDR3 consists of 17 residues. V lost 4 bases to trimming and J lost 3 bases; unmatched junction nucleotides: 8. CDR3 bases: TGTGCCAGCAGTTCTCCGGGACTAGCGGGGGAGAGCTACGAGCAGTACTTC. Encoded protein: CASSSPGLAGESYEQYF.

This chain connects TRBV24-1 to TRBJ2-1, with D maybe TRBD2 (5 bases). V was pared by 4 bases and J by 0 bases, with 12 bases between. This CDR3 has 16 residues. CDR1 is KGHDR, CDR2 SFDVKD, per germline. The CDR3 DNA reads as TGTGCCACCAGTGAAACCGGGATGAGCTCCTACAATGAGCAGTTCTTC. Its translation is CATSETGMSSYNEQFF.

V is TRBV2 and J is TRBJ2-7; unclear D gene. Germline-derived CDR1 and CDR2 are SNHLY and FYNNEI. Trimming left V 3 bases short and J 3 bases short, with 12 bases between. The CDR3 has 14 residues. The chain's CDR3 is CASSEGRNGYEQYF. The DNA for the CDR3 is TGTGCCAGCAGTGAGGGAAGGAACGGCTACGAGCAGTACTTC.

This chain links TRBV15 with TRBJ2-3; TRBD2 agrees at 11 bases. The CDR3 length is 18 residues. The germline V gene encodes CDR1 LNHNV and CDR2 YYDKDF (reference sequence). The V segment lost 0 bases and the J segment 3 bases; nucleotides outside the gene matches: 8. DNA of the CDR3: TGTGCCACCAGCAGAGAAGGGGAAACTAGCGGGAGTACAGATACGCAGTATTTT. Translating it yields CATSREGETSGSTDTQYF. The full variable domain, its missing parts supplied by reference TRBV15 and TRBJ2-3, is DAMVIQNPRYQVTQFGKPVTLSCSQTLNHNVMYWYQQKSSQAPKLLFHYYDKDFNNEADTPDNFQSRRPNTSFCFLDIRSPGLGDTAMYLCATSREGETSGSTDTQYFGPGTRLTVL.

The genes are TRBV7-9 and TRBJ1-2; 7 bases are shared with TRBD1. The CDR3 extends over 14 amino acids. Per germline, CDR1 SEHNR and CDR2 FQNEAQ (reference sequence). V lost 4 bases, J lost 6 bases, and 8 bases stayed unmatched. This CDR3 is CASSSAGGGDGYTF. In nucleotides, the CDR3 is TGTGCCAGCAGCTCGGCGGGAGGGGGCGATGGCTACACCTTC.

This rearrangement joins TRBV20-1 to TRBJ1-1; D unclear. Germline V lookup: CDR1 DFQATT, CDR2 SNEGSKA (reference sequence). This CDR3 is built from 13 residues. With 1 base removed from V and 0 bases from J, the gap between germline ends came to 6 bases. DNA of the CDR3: TGCAGTGCTAGAGTACAGTTGAACACTGAAGCTTTCTTT. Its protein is CSARVQLNTEAFF.

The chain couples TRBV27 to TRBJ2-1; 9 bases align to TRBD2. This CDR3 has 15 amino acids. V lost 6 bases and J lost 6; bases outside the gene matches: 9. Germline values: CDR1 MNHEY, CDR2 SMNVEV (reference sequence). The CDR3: CASSLLQAGGNEQFF. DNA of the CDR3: TGTGCCAGCAGCCTCCTTCAAGCGGGAGGCAATGAGCAGTTCTTC.

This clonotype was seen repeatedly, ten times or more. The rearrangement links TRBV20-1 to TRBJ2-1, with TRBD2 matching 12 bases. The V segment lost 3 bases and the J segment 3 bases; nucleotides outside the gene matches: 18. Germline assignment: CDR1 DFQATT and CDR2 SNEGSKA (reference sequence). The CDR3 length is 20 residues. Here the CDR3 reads CSASGQGGLAGPYIYNEQFF. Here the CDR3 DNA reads TGCAGTGCTAGTGGGCAGGGAGGACTAGCGGGGCCCTATATCTACAATGAGCAGTTCTTC.

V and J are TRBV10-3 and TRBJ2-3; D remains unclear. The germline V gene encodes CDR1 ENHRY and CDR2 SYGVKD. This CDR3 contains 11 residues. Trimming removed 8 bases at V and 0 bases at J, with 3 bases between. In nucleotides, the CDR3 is TGTGCCATCGGTAGCACAGATACGCAGTATTTT. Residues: CAIGSTDTQYF.